Reported below is one TCR beta chain. Its antigen is not known. An approximately ten-day culture period preceded the isolation of CD4+ T cells. The data stem from a study of vaccination effects on CD4 cells after COVID-19. The germline CDR1 and CDR2 sequences are SGHRS and YFSETQ. With 0 bases clipped from V and 7 bases from J, the junction kept 4 bases outside the gene matches. The CDR3 has 13 residues. Study-level points and caveats: In vaccinees who were healthy, merely 1 out of 255 vaccine-induced clones cross-reacted with common cold coronaviruses.

TCRdb keeps only in-frame clones here, not all; method: immunoSEQ multiplex PCR. Of over 45,000 clones detected, approximately 65% appear once; the ten largest clones hold roughly 5%. The J gene is TRBJ2-7, the V gene TRBV5-1, with 7 bases that match TRBD1. This TCR derives from a human donor who received a COVID-19 vaccine. The sequencing here drew on CD4+ T cells from PBMCs cultured without peptide, taken before COVID-19 vaccination. CDR3 residues: CASSLDRGREQYF. The CDR3, as DNA: TGCGCCAGCAGCTTGGACAGGGGAAGGGAGCAGTACTTC.